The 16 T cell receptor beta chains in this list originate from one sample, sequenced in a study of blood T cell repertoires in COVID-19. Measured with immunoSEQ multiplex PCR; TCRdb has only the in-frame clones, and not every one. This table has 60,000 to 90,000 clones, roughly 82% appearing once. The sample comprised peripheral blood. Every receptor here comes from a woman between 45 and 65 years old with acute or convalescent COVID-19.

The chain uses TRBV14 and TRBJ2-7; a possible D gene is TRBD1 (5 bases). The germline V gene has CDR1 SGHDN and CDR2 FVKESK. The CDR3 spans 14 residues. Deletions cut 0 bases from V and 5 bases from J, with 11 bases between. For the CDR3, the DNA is TGTGCCAGCAGCCAAGATGGGGCCGTCGACGAGCAGTACTTC. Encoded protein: CASSQDGAVDEQYF.

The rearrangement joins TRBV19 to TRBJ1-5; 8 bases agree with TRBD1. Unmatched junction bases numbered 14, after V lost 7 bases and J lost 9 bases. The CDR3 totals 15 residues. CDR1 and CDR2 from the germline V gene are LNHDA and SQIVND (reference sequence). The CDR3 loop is CASTPGGDTSRPQHF. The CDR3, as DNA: TGTGCCAGTACCCCAGGGGGCGATACCTCAAGGCCCCAGCATTTT. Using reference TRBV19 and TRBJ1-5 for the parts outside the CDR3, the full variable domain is DGGITQSPKYLFRKEGQNVTLSCEQNLNHDAMYWYRQDPGQGLRLIYYSQIVNDFQKGDIAEGYSVSREKKESFPLTVTSAQKNPTAFYLCASTPGGDTSRPQHFGDGTRLSIL.

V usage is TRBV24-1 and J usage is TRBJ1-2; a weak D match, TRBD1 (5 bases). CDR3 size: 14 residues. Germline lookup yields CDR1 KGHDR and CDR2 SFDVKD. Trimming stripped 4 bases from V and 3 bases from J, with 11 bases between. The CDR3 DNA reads TGTGCCACCAGTGACGCAGGGTCTGACTATGGCTACACCTTC. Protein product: CATSDAGSDYGYTF.

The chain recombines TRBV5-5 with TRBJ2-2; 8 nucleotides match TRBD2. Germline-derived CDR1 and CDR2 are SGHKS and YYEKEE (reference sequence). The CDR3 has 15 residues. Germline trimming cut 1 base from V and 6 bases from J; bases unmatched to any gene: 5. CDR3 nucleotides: TGTGCCAGCAGCTTGAGGGTAGCGGGGCCCGGGGAGCTGTTTTTT. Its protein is CASSLRVAGPGELFF.

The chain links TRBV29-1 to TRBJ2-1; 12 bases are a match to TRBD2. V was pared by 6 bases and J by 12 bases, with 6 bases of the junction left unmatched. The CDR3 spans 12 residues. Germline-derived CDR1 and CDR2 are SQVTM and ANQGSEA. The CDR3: CSVVLAGGPQFF. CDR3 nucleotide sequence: TGCAGCGTCGTTCTAGCGGGAGGGCCGCAGTTCTTC.

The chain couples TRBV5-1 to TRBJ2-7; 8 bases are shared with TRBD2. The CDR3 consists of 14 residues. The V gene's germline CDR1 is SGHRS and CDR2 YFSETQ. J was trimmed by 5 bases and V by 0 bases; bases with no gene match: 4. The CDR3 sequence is CASSLAGRGDEQYF. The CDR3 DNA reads TGCGCCAGCAGCTTGGCCGGGAGGGGGGACGAGCAGTACTTC.

CDR3 amino acids: CASSRNTGTGYGYTF. The CDR3 DNA sequence: TGTGCCAGCAGCCGTAATACAGGGACAGGCTATGGCTACACCTTC. The chain recombines TRBV14 with TRBJ1-2, with 8 bases lining up with TRBD1. Trimming removed 4 bases from V and 4 bases from J; junction bases left unmatched: 8. Germline CDR1 is SGHDN and CDR2 is FVKESK. The CDR3 covers 15 residues.

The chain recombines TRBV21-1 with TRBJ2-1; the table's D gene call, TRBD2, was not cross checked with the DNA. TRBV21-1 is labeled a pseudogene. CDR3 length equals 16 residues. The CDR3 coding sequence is TGTGCCACCCTACTAGCGGGGGAGAGGTCCTACAATGAGCAGTTCTTC. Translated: CATLLAGERSYNEQFF.

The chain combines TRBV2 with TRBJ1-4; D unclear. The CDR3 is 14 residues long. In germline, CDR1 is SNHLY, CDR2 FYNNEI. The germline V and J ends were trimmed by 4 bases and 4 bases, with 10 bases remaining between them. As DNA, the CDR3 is TGTGCCAGCAGTGTGGGCAACAGTAATGAAAAACTGTTTTTT. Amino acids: CASSVGNSNEKLFF.

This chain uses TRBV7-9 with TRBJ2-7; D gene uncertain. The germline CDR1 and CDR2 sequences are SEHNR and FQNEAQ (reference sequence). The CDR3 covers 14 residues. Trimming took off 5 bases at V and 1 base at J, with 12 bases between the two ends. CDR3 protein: CASSLREVSYEQYF. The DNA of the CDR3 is TGTGCCAGCAGCCTGCGAGAGGTATCCTACGAGCAGTACTTC.

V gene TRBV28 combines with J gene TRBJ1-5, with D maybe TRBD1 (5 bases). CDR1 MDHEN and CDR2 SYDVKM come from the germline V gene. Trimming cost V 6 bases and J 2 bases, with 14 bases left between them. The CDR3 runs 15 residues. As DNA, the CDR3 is TGTGCCAGCAGAAATACCTTAGGGGGCAATCAGCCCCAGCATTTT. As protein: CASRNTLGGNQPQHF.

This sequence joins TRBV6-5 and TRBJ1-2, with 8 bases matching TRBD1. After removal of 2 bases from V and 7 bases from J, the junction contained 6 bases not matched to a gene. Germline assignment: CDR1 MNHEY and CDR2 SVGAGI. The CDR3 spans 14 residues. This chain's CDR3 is CASSYRRTGSGYTF. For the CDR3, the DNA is TGTGCCAGCAGTTACCGACGGACAGGGTCTGGCTACACCTTC.

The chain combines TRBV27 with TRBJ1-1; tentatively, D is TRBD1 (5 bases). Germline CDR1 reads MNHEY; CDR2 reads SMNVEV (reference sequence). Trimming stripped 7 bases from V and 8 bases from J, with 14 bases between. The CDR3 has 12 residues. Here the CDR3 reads CASMGGSSEAFF. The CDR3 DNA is TGTGCCAGCATGGGGGGGTCGTCCGAAGCTTTCTTT.

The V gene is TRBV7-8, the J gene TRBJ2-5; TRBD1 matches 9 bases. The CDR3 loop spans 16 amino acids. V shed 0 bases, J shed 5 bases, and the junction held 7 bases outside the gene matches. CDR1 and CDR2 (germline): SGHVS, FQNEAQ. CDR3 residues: CASSLARDRAWETQYF. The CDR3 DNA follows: TGTGCCAGCAGCTTAGCCCGGGACAGGGCTTGGGAGACCCAGTACTTC.

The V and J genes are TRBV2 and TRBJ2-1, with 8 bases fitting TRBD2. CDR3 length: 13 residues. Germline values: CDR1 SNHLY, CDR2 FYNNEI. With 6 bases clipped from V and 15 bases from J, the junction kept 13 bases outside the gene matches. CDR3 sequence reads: CASRKGLVLTRFF. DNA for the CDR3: TGTGCCAGCAGGAAGGGACTAGTTTTAACGCGGTTCTTC. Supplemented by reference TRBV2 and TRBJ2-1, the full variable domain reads EPEVTQTPSHQVTQMGQEVILRCVPISNHLYFYWYRQILGQKVEFLVSFYNNEISEKSEIFDDQFSVERPDGSNFTLKIRSTKLEDSAMYFCASRKGLVLTRFFGPGTRLTVL.

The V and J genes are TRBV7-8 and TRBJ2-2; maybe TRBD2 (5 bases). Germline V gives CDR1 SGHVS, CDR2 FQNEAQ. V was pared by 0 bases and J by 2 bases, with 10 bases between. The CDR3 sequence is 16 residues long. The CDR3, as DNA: TGTGCCAGCAGCTTAGCGCGGGTCAGAAACACCGGGGAGCTGTTTTTT. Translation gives CASSLARVRNTGELFF.